This TCR beta chain is drawn from a study of blood T cell repertoires in COVID-19. About the research overall: The United States, Italy and Spain provided the acute and convalescent COVID-19 samples. Sources were T cells, B-cell-depleted T cells, or PBMCs; the material itself was cDNA or gDNA.

This clone has more than one count but fewer than ten. The CDR3 covers 16 residues. Germline V CDR1 and CDR2: SGHNT, YYREEE (reference sequence). The V end lost 4 bases, the J end lost 5 bases, and 18 bases lay between the germline ends. In the authors' methods: Reference gene primer amplification in the assay estimated nucleated cell counts. Generated by immunoSEQ multiplex PCR, the TCRdb table keeps only in-frame clones and is missing some. V, J and clone size were drawn from that table, and D and trimming were deduced from the DNA. This sample has about 180,000 clones; 70% to 90% occur once, and the top ten carry around 9.9%.

The chain uses TRBV5-4 and TRBJ2-2; no clear D gene. This sequence originates from a human donor with active or convalescent COVID-19. The donor label of this sample is uncertain. The sequenced material came from peripheral blood. The CDR3 DNA reads as TGTGCCAGCAGCCCCTCGAGAGGCAGATCGACCGGGGAGCTGTTTTTT. This codes for CASSPSRGRSTGELFF.